This TCR beta chain was sequenced for a study of T cell responses to AZD1222 COVID-19 vaccine. Assay: immunoSEQ multiplex PCR; the TCRdb copy retains only in-frame clones and omits some. The table includes about 100,000 clones, over 90% detected once. The CDR3 runs 15 residues. Germline assignment: CDR1 SGHAT and CDR2 FQNNGV. The ends were cut back, 5 bases at V and 2 bases at J, with 16 bases in the middle. Material: peripheral blood, obtained on day 0 of AZD1222 vaccination. The rearrangement links TRBV11-2 to TRBJ2-7, with a weak D call TRBD1 (6 bases). This sequence originates from an adult in good health. The DNA of the CDR3 is TGTGCCAGCAGCGTAACCGGGACAAATACCTACGAGCAGTACTTC. It encodes CASSVTGTNTYEQYF.